Included here is one TCR beta chain sequence, with context. The antigen remains unidentified. The record originates from a study of OX40 agonist ivuxolimab in advanced cancers. As for the study in general: Dosing consisted of intravenous ivuxolimab at 0.01 to 10 mg/kg every 2 weeks.

Clones were read by immunoSEQ multiplex PCR, and TCRdb kept only the in-frame ones, dropping some. The repertoire holds tens of thousands of clones, with roughly 87% as singletons. The study's findings and limits: Determination of antigen specificity was not performed for the expanded peripheral T cells. Low normalized clonal expansion also occurred in some nonresponding patients.

CDR3 length equals 14 residues. V was pared by 6 bases and J by 4 bases, with 12 bases between. The germline V gene encodes CDR1 MGHRA and CDR2 YSYEKL. The source of this sequence is an adult with an advanced solid tumor such as melanoma, head and neck, liver or kidney cancer. The sequenced sample was CD4+ or CD8+ T cells sorted from blood, obtained in a trial of the OX40 agonist ivuxolimab. The V gene is TRBV4-1, the J gene TRBJ1-4, with D tentatively TRBD1 (5 bases). The CDR3 DNA is TGCGCCAGCAGTCAGGGACCGTTTAATGAAAAACTGTTTTTT. Translating it yields CASSQGPFNEKLFF.